These 13 T cell receptor beta chains originate from one sample sequenced in a study of blood T cells in healthy people across ages. The authors ran a second PCR of roughly 6 to 12 cycles using a sample-barcoded 5' primer and a J-beta primer mix. TCRdb recomputed calls from the 5' RACE reads with MiXCR, one row per CDR3 protein. The sample has about 670,000 distinct CDR3 sequences, 40% to 45% seen once. Sequenced sample: blood. These receptors all stem from a man older than 75 in good health.

Only a few counts were recorded for this clonotype. The chain has TRBV6-4 and TRBJ2-3; D tentatively reads TRBD1 or TRBD2 (5 bases each). Germline assignment: CDR1 MRHNA and CDR2 SNTAGT. CDR3 size: 14 residues. V was clipped by 6 bases and J by 6 bases, with 16 bases between them. CDR3: CASSRDHILDTQYF. CDR3 DNA sequence: TGTGCCAGCAGCCGGGACCACATTCTTGATACGCAGTATTTT.

This clonotype was observed at least ten times. The J gene is TRBJ1-1, the V gene TRBV11-2; D possibly corresponds to TRBD1 (5 bases). Trimming shortened V by 5 bases and J by 5 bases, and 12 bases separated the two germline ends. The CDR3 consists of 13 residues. The V gene's germline CDR1 is SGHAT and CDR2 FQNNGV. CDR3 bases: TGTGCCAGCAGCGGGGAGGGGCATACTGAAGCTTTCTTT. Its protein product is CASSGEGHTEAFF.

The J gene is TRBJ1-2, the V gene TRBV11-2; D unresolved. This CDR3 contains 13 residues. Germline CDR1 SGHAT, CDR2 FQNNGV. The germline V and J ends were trimmed by 0 bases and 4 bases, with 6 bases remaining between them. CDR3 in amino acids: CASSLEDFYGYTF. The CDR3 DNA reads as TGTGCCAGCAGCTTAGAAGATTTCTATGGCTACACCTTC.

The table lists this clonotype with many counts. V and J are TRBV4-2 and TRBJ2-7; D gene ambiguous. The CDR3 sequence is 14 residues long. V gave up 0 bases and J gave up 5 bases, with 11 bases separating them. Germline V gene sequence: CDR1 LGHNA, CDR2 YNFKEQ. The CDR3 DNA sequence: TGTGCCAGCAGCCAAGATCACTCCCGTGACGAGCAGTACTTC. Its protein product is CASSQDHSRDEQYF.

About this clonotype: The junction shows a germline mismatch at one end, possibly a read error. The chain employs TRBV29-1 and TRBJ2-7, with D perhaps matching TRBD1 (6 bases). The CDR3 has 18 residues. Germline V CDR1 and CDR2: SQVTM, ANQGSEA. This CDR3 reads CSVRARVRELDSPYERYF. DNA of the CDR3: TGCAGCGTGCGAGCTAGAGTCAGGGAGTTGGACAGTCCTTACGAGCGGTACTTC.

The V call is TRBV20-1, the J call TRBJ2-3; possible D gene TRBD1, 5 bases. Looked up from germline, CDR1 is DFQATT and CDR2 is SNEGSKA (reference sequence). Trimming removed 4 bases from V and 6 bases from J, with 17 bases in between. The length of the CDR3 is 14 residues. The CDR3 loop reads CSAMPVGPRDTQYF. Written as DNA, the CDR3 is TGCAGTGCTATGCCTGTGGGGCCCAGGGATACGCAGTATTTT.

This clonotype came up a few times. Here the CDR3 DNA reads TGCGCCAGCAGCCAACAGGCCGGCTCGTACAATGAGCAGTTCTTC. It specifies CASSQQAGSYNEQFF. This chain uses TRBV4-1 with TRBJ2-1; D gene ambiguous. CDR1 is MGHRA and CDR2 is YSYEKL in the germline V gene. CDR3 length: 15 amino acids. The ends were cut back, 2 bases at V and 4 bases at J, with 12 bases in the middle.

The V call is TRBV5-1, the J call TRBJ2-1; 10 nucleotides match TRBD1. CDR1 is SGHRS and CDR2 is YFSETQ in the germline V gene. The CDR3 runs 15 residues. The V segment lost 0 bases and the J segment 10 bases; nucleotides outside the gene matches: 7. The CDR3 DNA is TGCGCCAGCAGCTTGGCCGGGACAGGGGCACAAGAGCAGTTCTTC. Its protein is CASSLAGTGAQEQFF.

This clonotype was detected a few times. A read error may explain this, as a much larger clone is one base away. The chain couples TRBV2 to TRBJ2-1, with D maybe TRBD1 (5 bases). The DNA end favors TRBJ2-7, so the J call may be wrong. Germline CDR1 reads SNHLY; CDR2 reads FYNNEI. The length of the CDR3 is 15 residues. Here the CDR3 reads CASSAGARSYNEQYF. In DNA form, the CDR3 reads TGTGCCAGCAGTGCTGGGGCCCGCTCCTACAATGAGCAGTACTTC.

Concerning this clonotype: Its ends do not fully match the called genes, so a read error is possible. The chain employs TRBV10-3 and TRBJ2-1, with D possibly TRBD2 on 5 matching bases. The germline V gene encodes CDR1 ENHRY and CDR2 SYGVKD. The CDR3 consists of 13 residues. CDR3 region: CAISEPSGETQFF. The CDR3 DNA reads TGTGCTATCAGTGAACCTAGTGGGGAGACCCAGTTCTTC.

About this clonotype itself: One end of the junction is discordant with germline, which a read error may explain. The gene calls are TRBV20-1 and TRBJ1-6; no clear D gene. From germline, CDR1 is DFQATT and CDR2 SNEGSKA (reference sequence). The CDR3 covers 16 residues. The CDR3 loop reads CSARSDGSSYNSPPHF. In nucleotides, the CDR3 is TGCAGTGCTAGAAGTGACGGGAGCTCCTATAATTCACCCCCCCACTTT.

This chain connects TRBV6-5 to TRBJ2-7; D gene unclear. Germline CDR1 reads MNHEY; CDR2 reads SVGAGI. The V and J ends lost 6 bases and 4 bases respectively, with 16 bases between them. The CDR3 is 14 amino acids. The CDR3 spells CASRSDPARYEQYF. As DNA, the CDR3 is TGTGCCAGCAGATCCGACCCTGCGAGGTACGAGCAGTACTTC.

The chain carries TRBV18 and TRBJ2-1; 14 bases match TRBD2. V gave up 6 bases and J gave up 0 bases; unmatched junction bases: 1. Germline V gene data show CDR1 as KGHSH and CDR2 as LQKENI. The CDR3 extends over 16 amino acids. The CDR3 here is CASSGTSGSSYNEQFF. DNA for the CDR3: TGTGCCAGCTCGGGGACTAGCGGGAGCTCCTACAATGAGCAGTTCTTC. Full variable domain (remainder filled in from reference TRBV18 and TRBJ2-1): NAGVMQNPRHLVRRRGQEARLRCSPMKGHSHVYWYRQLPEEGLKFMVYLQKENIIDESGMPKERFSAEFPKEGPSILRIQQVVRGDSAAYFCASSGTSGSSYNEQFFGPGTRLTVL.